Shown below are 12 T cell receptor beta chains from a single sample sequenced in a study of T cells in localized non-small cell lung cancer. The repertoire was sequenced with immunoSEQ multiplex PCR; TCRdb's copy has only in-frame clones and lacks some. The data contain some 35,000 clones, about 92% of them singletons. The specimen was peripheral blood, collected before any cancer treatment. The receptors stem from a female donor older than 55 with stage I lung adenocarcinoma.

This rearrangement joins TRBV29-1 to TRBJ2-7, with D perhaps TRBD1 (5 bases). The CDR3 has 13 residues. With 7 bases removed from V and 2 bases from J, the gap between germline ends came to 15 bases. Germline loops: CDR1 SQVTM, CDR2 ANQGSEA. Here the CDR3 DNA reads TGCAGCGCGGCTACGGACAAAACCTACGAGCAGTACTTC. Its protein is CSAATDKTYEQYF.

The J gene is TRBJ2-3, the V gene TRBV19; D ambiguous. The V and J ends lost 0 bases and 2 bases respectively, with 9 bases between them. This CDR3 contains 15 residues. In germline, CDR1 is LNHDA, CDR2 SQIVND (reference sequence). This CDR3 is CASSIEGPTTDTQYF. The CDR3 coding sequence is TGTGCCAGTAGTATAGAAGGCCCGACCACAGATACGCAGTATTTT.

The count of this clone is one. The V and J genes are TRBV2 and TRBJ1-4; D is perhaps TRBD1 (6 bases). This CDR3 contains 15 residues. V was pared by 6 bases and J by 0 bases, with 11 bases between. Germline V gives CDR1 SNHLY, CDR2 FYNNEI. This chain's CDR3 is CASRAGQTTNEKLFF. Written as DNA, the CDR3 is TGTGCCAGCAGGGCAGGACAGACAACTAATGAAAAACTGTTTTTT.

The V gene is TRBV6-4, the J gene TRBJ2-2, with a possible D match to TRBD2 (6 bases). The CDR3 extends over 15 amino acids. Germline CDR1 reads MRHNA; CDR2 reads SNTAGT. Trimming removed 6 bases from V and 6 bases from J, with 17 bases in between. CDR3 amino acids: CASSPEITSSGELFF. The DNA for the CDR3 is TGTGCCAGCAGCCCCGAGATTACTAGCTCCGGGGAGCTGTTTTTT.

The chain uses TRBV2 and TRBJ1-5; the D gene is possibly TRBD1 (5 bases). This CDR3 spans 15 amino acids. V was pared by 6 bases and J by 2 bases, with 14 bases between. Looked up from germline, CDR1 is SNHLY and CDR2 is FYNNEI. The DNA of the CDR3 is TGTGCCAGCAGACTACAGGCTGGGCGCAATCAGCCCCAGCATTTT. Its translation is CASRLQAGRNQPQHF.

J is TRBJ2-7 and V is TRBV7-9; D is possibly TRBD1 or TRBD2 (5 bases each). CDR1 and CDR2 from the germline V gene are SEHNR and FQNEAQ (reference sequence). The CDR3 has 15 amino acids. Trimming took 5 bases from V and 2 from J, leaving 16 bases between them. The CDR3 is CASSAGYGGAYEQYF. CDR3 coding DNA: TGTGCCAGCAGCGCAGGGTACGGAGGAGCCTACGAGCAGTACTTC.

Here the CDR3 reads CASSKARAQGGQGYEQYV. CDR3 bases: TGTGCCAGCAGCAAAGCCCGAGCCCAGGGGGGACAGGGTTACGAGCAGTACGTC. This chain connects TRBV21-1 to TRBJ2-7; the D call in the table, TRBD1, was not verified against the DNA. TRBV21-1 is noted as a pseudogene. The CDR3 runs to 18 residues.

This chain uses TRBV13 with TRBJ2-2; TRBD1 is a possible D gene (6 bases). Germline CDR1 PRHDT, CDR2 FYEKMQ (reference sequence). V dropped 5 bases and J dropped 5 bases, with 21 bases sitting between them. The CDR3 is 17 amino acids. CDR3 sequence reads: CASSLAPGQAETGELFF. As DNA, the CDR3 is TGTGCCAGCAGCCTCGCTCCGGGACAAGCAGAGACCGGGGAGCTGTTTTTT.

In nucleotides, the CDR3 is TGTGCCAGTAGTGCGACAGGGCGGGACGGTCAGCCCCAGCATTTT. As protein: CASSATGRDGQPQHF. The gene calls are TRBV19 and TRBJ1-5, with 7 bases fitting TRBD1. The CDR3 spans 15 residues. With V trimmed by 5 bases and J by 6 bases, 10 bases remained unmatched. Germline assignment: CDR1 LNHDA and CDR2 SQIVND (reference sequence). The variable domain in full, completed from reference TRBV19 and TRBJ1-5, reads DGGITQSPKYLFRKEGQNVTLSCEQNLNHDAMYWYRQDPGQGLRLIYYSQIVNDFQKGDIAEGYSVSREKKESFPLTVTSAQKNPTAFYLCASSATGRDGQPQHFGDGTRLSIL.

J is TRBJ2-2 and V is TRBV19; D gene unclear. The germline gives CDR1 LNHDA, CDR2 SQIVND (reference sequence). The CDR3 totals 14 residues. V was shortened by 1 base and J by 6 bases, with 9 bases between the two germline ends. DNA for the CDR3: TGTGCCAGTAGTATAGCGAACCTTGCCGGGGAGCTGTTTTTT. Translated, it gives CASSIANLAGELFF.

The chain joins TRBV2 to TRBJ1-4; no definite D call. The V gene lost 6 bases and the J gene lost 5 bases, with 13 bases spanning the gap. CDR3 length equals 14 residues. CDR1 is SNHLY, CDR2 FYNNEI, per germline. In DNA, the CDR3 is TGTGCCAGCAGGGGCCCCCCTAACAATGAAAAACTGTTTTTT. This encodes CASRGPPNNEKLFF.

The chain has TRBV5-1 and TRBJ2-5; the D gene is possibly TRBD2 (7 bases). This CDR3 spans 14 amino acids. Germline V gene data show CDR1 as SGHRS and CDR2 as YFSETQ. Trimming pared 6 bases from V and 5 bases from J, leaving 17 bases between. CDR3 loop: CASTLGGGLETQYF. As DNA, the CDR3 is TGCGCCAGCACCCTTGGCGGGGGCCTGGAGACCCAGTACTTC.